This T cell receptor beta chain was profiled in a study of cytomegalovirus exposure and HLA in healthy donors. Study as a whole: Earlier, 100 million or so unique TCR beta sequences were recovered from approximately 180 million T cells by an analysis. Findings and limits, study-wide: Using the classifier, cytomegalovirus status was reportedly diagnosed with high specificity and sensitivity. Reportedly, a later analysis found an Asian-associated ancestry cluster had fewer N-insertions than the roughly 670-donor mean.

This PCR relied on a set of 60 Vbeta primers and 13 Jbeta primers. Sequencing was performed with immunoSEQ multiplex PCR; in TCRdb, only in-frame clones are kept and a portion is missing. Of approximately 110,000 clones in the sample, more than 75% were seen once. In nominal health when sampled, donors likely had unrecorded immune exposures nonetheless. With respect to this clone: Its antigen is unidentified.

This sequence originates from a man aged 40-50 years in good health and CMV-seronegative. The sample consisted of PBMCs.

CDR3 coding DNA: TGTGCCAGTAGTTTTAAAGCACCGGGACAGGACTATGGCTACACCTTC. Translation gives CASSFKAPGQDYGYTF. The chain combines TRBV19 with TRBJ1-2, with 8 bases aligning to TRBD1. CDR1 and CDR2 from the germline V gene are LNHDA and SQIVND (reference sequence). J was trimmed by 3 bases and V by 5 bases; bases with no gene match: 11. The CDR3 is 16 residues long.